Sequencing of this T cell receptor beta chain was carried out in a study of blood T cell repertoires in COVID-19. Across the study: T cells, B-cell-depleted T cells, or PBMCs supplied cDNA or gDNA.

In this sample, this clone turned up once. Within the sample, other DNA sequences also encode this same CDR3. With 0 bases removed from V and 4 bases from J, the gap between germline ends came to 4 bases. CDR1 and CDR2 (germline): LGHDT, YNNKEL (reference sequence). CDR3 length equals 13 residues. The protocol was immunoSEQ multiplex PCR, while the TCRdb copy is restricted to in-frame clones and leaves out a portion. Counted here are 65,000 to 80,000 clones, roughly 90% occurring once; the ten biggest clones make up less than 3%. The sequencing input was peripheral blood. The sequence derives from a man in his 70s with active or convalescent COVID-19. This chain links TRBV3-1 (or the pseudogene TRBV3-2) with TRBJ1-5, with no clear D. The CDR3 region is CASSQDLNQPQHF. Here the CDR3 DNA reads TGTGCCAGCAGCCAAGATCTGAATCAGCCCCAGCATTTT.